The 17 T cell receptor beta chains reported below all come from one sample, sequenced in a study of T cell changes during pregnancy in multiple sclerosis. Sequencing was performed with immunoSEQ multiplex PCR; in TCRdb, only in-frame clones are kept and a portion is missing. The sample includes some 80,000 clones, nearly 95% seen only once; the top ten take approximately 0.15%. The sequenced sample was CD4+ T cells from peripheral blood mononuclear cells, obtained after pregnancy. The source is a female donor with multiple sclerosis, enrolled in a pregnancy study.

CDR3 in amino acids: CASRSGSYEQYF. The CDR3 DNA is TGTGCCAGCCGTAGCGGCTCCTACGAGCAGTACTTC. This chain joins TRBV6-1 and TRBJ2-7, with TRBD2 as a possible D gene (6 bases). The CDR3 length is 12 residues. The germline V gene encodes CDR1 MNHNS and CDR2 SASEGT. Trimming shortened V by 8 bases and J by 0 bases, and 8 bases separated the two germline ends.

The gene calls are TRBV30 and TRBJ2-1; 12 positions agree with TRBD2. The CDR3 is made up of 16 amino acids. CDR1 and CDR2 (germline): GTSNPN, SVGIG (reference sequence). V lost 6 bases and J lost 7; bases outside the gene matches: 13. CDR3 sequence (DNA): TGTGCCTGTCGCCCTAGCGGGAGGGCCTTAGGGAATGAGCAGTTCTTC. This translates into CACRPSGRALGNEQFF.

CDR3 in amino acids: CSVEVGGLAGGDTQYF. The CDR3 nucleotides are TGCAGCGTTGAAGTGGGGGGACTAGCGGGAGGAGATACGCAGTATTTT. The chain joins TRBV29-1 to TRBJ2-3, with 15 bases lining up with TRBD2. There are 16 residues in the CDR3. The trim removed 1 base at V and 5 bases at J, leaving 4 bases unmatched. CDR1 and CDR2 (germline): SQVTM, ANQGSEA.

This rearrangement joins TRBV28 to TRBJ2-7, with D unclear. The CDR3 has 12 amino acids. V was pared by 4 bases and J by 4 bases, with 8 bases between. In germline, CDR1 is MDHEN, CDR2 SYDVKM. The CDR3 is CASSSGPYEQYF. The CDR3 DNA sequence: TGTGCCAGCAGTTCCGGTCCGTACGAGCAGTACTTC.

J is TRBJ1-1 and V is TRBV7-9, with D possibly being TRBD1 (5 bases). Trimming took 3 bases from V and 9 from J, leaving 14 bases between them. The CDR3 has 13 residues. In germline, CDR1 is SEHNR, CDR2 FQNEAQ (reference sequence). CDR3 sequence: CASSFGATIQAFF. Here the CDR3 DNA reads TGTGCCAGCAGCTTTGGGGCTACGATTCAAGCTTTCTTT.

This clone was detected only a few times. The chain uses TRBV7-9 and TRBJ2-7, with 10 bases fitting TRBD2. Germline V gene sequence: CDR1 SEHNR, CDR2 FQNEAQ (reference sequence). V trimming: 7 bases; J trimming: 2 bases; junction bases outside the gene matches: 2. The CDR3 sequence is 13 residues long. The CDR3 sequence: CASKLAGTYEQYF. CDR3 DNA: TGTGCCAGCAAACTAGCGGGGACCTACGAGCAGTACTTC. Using reference TRBV7-9 and TRBJ2-7 for the parts outside the CDR3, the full variable domain is DTGVSQNPRHKITKRGQNVTFRCDPISEHNRLYWYRQTLGQGPEFLTYFQNEAQLEKSRLLSDRFSAERPKGSFSTLEIQRTEQGDSAMYLCASKLAGTYEQYFGPGTRLTVT.

The chain combines TRBV18 with TRBJ2-1, with D unresolved. V dropped 2 bases and J dropped 1 base, with 12 bases sitting between them. Germline values: CDR1 KGHSH, CDR2 LQKENI. This CDR3 region has 16 residues. The CDR3 nucleotides read TGTGCCAGCTCACCAGTGGGTAGCACGTCCTACAATGAGCAGTTCTTC. Protein: CASSPVGSTSYNEQFF.

The chain carries TRBV29-1 and TRBJ2-7; 14 nucleotides agree with TRBD2. The CDR3 runs to 18 residues. V lost 2 bases, J lost 2 bases, and 11 bases stayed unmatched. Germline V gene data show CDR1 as SQVTM and CDR2 as ANQGSEA. For the CDR3, the DNA is TGCAGCGTTGAATCCCGAAGACTAGCGGGAGGGGGACCCTACGAGCAGTACTTC. It yields the protein CSVESRRLAGGGPYEQYF.

The chain uses TRBV28 and TRBJ1-5, with D possibly TRBD1 on 5 matching bases. The CDR3 totals 14 residues. V lost 2 bases and J lost 7, with 12 bases in between. Germline V CDR1 and CDR2: MDHEN, SYDVKM. The CDR3 loop is CASSLRGNGQPQHF. CDR3 DNA sequence: TGTGCCAGCAGTTTAAGGGGAAACGGGCAGCCCCAGCATTTT.

The chain couples TRBV6-5 to TRBJ2-7; a weak D match, TRBD1 (5 bases). The CDR3 runs 13 residues. Trimming pared 10 bases from V and 2 bases from J, leaving 15 bases between. Germline-derived CDR1 and CDR2 are MNHEY and SVGAGI. This CDR3 reads CATKPDSPYEQYF. The CDR3 bases are TGTGCCACAAAGCCCGACAGCCCCTACGAGCAGTACTTC.

For this clone: No DNA is shown, since the ends of the CDR3 on it are uncertain; the CDR3 is the one TCRdb lists. The chain couples TRBV7-2 to TRBJ2-1; TRBD2, the D gene given by the table, was not confirmed from the DNA. Per germline, CDR1 SGHTA and CDR2 FQGNSA. From its first to its last residue, the CDR3 has 16 amino acids. Here the CDR3 reads CASSLVVVGFGGGTIF.

The V call is TRBV7-9, the J call TRBJ2-7, with 9 bases aligning to TRBD2. The CDR3 totals 15 residues. Germline V gene sequence: CDR1 SEHNR, CDR2 FQNEAQ (reference sequence). Unmatched junction bases numbered 7, after V lost 5 bases and J lost 2 bases. The CDR3 DNA reads as TGTGCCAGCAGCCCGGGGATAGCGGGAGCCTACGAGCAGTACTTC. It is translated as CASSPGIAGAYEQYF.

The chain couples TRBV6-1 to TRBJ2-1; 7 bases line up with TRBD1. The ends lost 7 bases at V and 0 bases at J; junction bases unmatched: 3. This CDR3 contains 14 residues. CDR1 and CDR2 from the germline V gene are MNHNS and SASEGT. The CDR3 loop is CASIQGVSYNEQFF. The CDR3 region has the DNA TGTGCCAGCATTCAGGGGGTCTCCTACAATGAGCAGTTCTTC.

The V and J genes are TRBV10-3 and TRBJ2-7; 7 bases fit TRBD2. J gave up 6 bases and V 3 bases, and 5 bases lay outside the gene matches. Germline V gene sequence: CDR1 ENHRY, CDR2 SYGVKD. The CDR3 loop spans 13 amino acids. The CDR3 is CAISDQSGGEQYF. CDR3 sequence (DNA): TGTGCCATCAGTGACCAATCGGGGGGCGAGCAGTACTTC.

The CDR3 loop is CASRKRGRGTEAFF. For the CDR3, the DNA is TGTGCCAGCAGGAAGCGGGGGCGCGGAACTGAAGCTTTCTTT. The chain links TRBV7-2 to TRBJ1-1; possible D gene TRBD1, 6 bases. V was cut by 6 bases and J by 5 bases, with 16 bases left in between. Germline V gives CDR1 SGHTA, CDR2 FQGNSA. CDR3 size: 14 residues.

CDR3 loop: CASSERSLETQYF. The CDR3 DNA follows: TGTGCCAGCAGTGAAAGGAGTCTTGAGACCCAGTACTTC. The chain carries TRBV2 and TRBJ2-5; D uncertain. CDR3 length: 13 residues. The V end lost 2 bases, the J end lost 5 bases, and 9 bases lay between the germline ends. In germline, CDR1 is SNHLY, CDR2 FYNNEI.

The chain carries TRBV6-5 and TRBJ2-1, with D perhaps matching TRBD1 (6 bases). Germline CDR1 MNHEY, CDR2 SVGAGI. The CDR3 is 13 residues long. With 9 bases removed from V and 7 bases from J, the gap between germline ends came to 16 bases. CDR3 sequence: CASRGGGLNEQFF. As DNA, the CDR3 is TGTGCCAGTAGAGGGGGTGGGCTAAATGAGCAGTTCTTC.